This T cell receptor beta chain derives from a study of shared clonotypes between healthy human individuals. Overall study context: Each donor had three CD4 naive, three CD4 memory, two CD8 naive and one CD8 memory plate. Study observations and caveats: Measured sharing among donors was expected to vary with sequencing depth. Naive subsets generally exceeded memory subsets in estimated richness.

The authors divided CD4+ cells into CD45RA+ naive and CD45RA-negative memory subsets. Comment on this clone: Its antigen is unknown.

TCRdb's table, derived via immunoSEQ multiplex PCR, lists solely in-frame clones and lacks some. The repertoire holds roughly 200,000 clones, 65% to 80% seen once, with under 11% in the top ten. This CDR3 spans 14 amino acids. V gave up 7 bases and J gave up 7 bases; unmatched junction bases: 13. The germline V gene has CDR1 MDHEN and CDR2 SYDVKM. The sequenced material came from memory CD4+ T cells sorted from blood. The subset here: CD45RA-negative fraction. The J gene is TRBJ2-7, the V gene TRBV28, with 7 bases identical to TRBD2. This TCR came from a young man in good health. Here the CDR3 DNA reads TGTGCCAGCACATGGGCGGGAGCGGCCGGTGAGCAGTACTTC. Its translation: CASTWAGAAGEQYF.